This T cell receptor (beta chain) was captured by sequencing in a study of cytomegalovirus exposure and HLA in healthy donors. For the study at large: Genetic ancestry analysis placed approximately 78% of the 400 or so donors that were genotyped in the Caucasian-associated cluster. General study points: One variant, a missense change in DCLRE1C, was linked in a later analysis to TCR beta V- and J-gene trimming.

In the case of this clone: Its target is unknown.

The CDR3 has 16 residues. Germline V lookup: CDR1 LNHNV, CDR2 YYDKDF (reference sequence). V was clipped by 0 bases and J by 4 bases, with 16 bases between them. The PCR had 60 Vbeta and 13 Jbeta primers. Measured with immunoSEQ multiplex PCR; TCRdb has only the in-frame clones, and not every one. The sample consists of about 150,000 clones, roughly 72% of them appearing once. The sequencing sample was made of PBMCs. The chain recombines TRBV15 with TRBJ2-7; D possibly corresponds to TRBD1 (6 bases). The receptor was derived from a man between 35 and 55 years old in good health and CMV-seronegative. The CDR3 DNA reads as TGTGCCACCAGCAGAGATAGCCGCACAGGGCGTTACGAGCAGTACTTC. Translation: CATSRDSRTGRYEQYF.